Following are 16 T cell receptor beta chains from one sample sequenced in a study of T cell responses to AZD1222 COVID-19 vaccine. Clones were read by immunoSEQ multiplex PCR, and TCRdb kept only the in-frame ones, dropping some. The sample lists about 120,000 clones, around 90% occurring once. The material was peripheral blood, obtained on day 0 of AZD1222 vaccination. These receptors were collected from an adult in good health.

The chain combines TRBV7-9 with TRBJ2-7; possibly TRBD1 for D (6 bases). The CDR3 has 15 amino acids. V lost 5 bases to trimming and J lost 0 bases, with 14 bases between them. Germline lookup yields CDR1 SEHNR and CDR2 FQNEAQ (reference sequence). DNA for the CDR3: TGTGCCAGCAGCCTTGGGACACTTAACTCCTACGAGCAGTACTTC. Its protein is CASSLGTLNSYEQYF.

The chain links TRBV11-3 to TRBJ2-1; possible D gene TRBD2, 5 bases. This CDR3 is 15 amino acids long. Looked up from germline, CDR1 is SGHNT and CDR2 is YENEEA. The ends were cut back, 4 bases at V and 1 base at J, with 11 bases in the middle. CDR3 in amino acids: CASSYRDFSYNEQFF. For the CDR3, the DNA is TGTGCCAGCAGCTACCGGGATTTTTCCTACAATGAGCAGTTCTTC.

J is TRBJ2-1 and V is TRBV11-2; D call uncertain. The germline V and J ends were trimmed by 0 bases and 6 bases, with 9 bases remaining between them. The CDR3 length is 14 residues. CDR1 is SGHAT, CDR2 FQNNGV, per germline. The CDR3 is CASSLDPHSNEQFF. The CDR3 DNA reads TGTGCCAGCAGCTTAGATCCCCATAGCAATGAGCAGTTCTTC.

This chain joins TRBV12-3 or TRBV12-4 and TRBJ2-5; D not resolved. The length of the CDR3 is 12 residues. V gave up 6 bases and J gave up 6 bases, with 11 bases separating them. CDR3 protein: CASSSIGQTQYF. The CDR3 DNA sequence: TGTGCCAGCAGCTCTATCGGGCAGACCCAGTACTTC.

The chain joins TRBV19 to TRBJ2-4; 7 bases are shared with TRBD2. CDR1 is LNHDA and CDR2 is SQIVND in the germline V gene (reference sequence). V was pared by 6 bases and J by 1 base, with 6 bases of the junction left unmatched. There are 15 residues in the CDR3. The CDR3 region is CASSSVGGAKNIQYF. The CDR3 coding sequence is TGTGCCAGTAGCAGCGTGGGGGGGGCCAAAAACATTCAGTACTTC.

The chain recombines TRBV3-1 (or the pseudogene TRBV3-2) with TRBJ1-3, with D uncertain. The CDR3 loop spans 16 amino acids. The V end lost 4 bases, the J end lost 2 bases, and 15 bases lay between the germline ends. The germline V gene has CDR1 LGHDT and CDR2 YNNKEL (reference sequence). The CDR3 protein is CASSPRLAEPGNTIYF. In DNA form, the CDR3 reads TGTGCCAGCAGCCCCAGGCTTGCAGAGCCTGGAAACACCATATATTTT.

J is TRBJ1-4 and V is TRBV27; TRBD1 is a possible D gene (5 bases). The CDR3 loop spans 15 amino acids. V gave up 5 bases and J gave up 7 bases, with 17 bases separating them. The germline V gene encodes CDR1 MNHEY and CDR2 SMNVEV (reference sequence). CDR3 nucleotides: TGTGCCAGCAGTGGGGGGGGTTCGGGTCTTGAAAAACTGTTTTTT. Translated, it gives CASSGGGSGLEKLFF.

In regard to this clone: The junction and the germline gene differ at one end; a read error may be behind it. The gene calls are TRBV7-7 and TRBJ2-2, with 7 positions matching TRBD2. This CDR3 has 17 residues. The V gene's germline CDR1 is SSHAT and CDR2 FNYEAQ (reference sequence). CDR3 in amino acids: CASSQAYGLANTGELFF. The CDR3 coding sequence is TGTGCTAGCAGCCAGGCGTATGGACTAGCGAACACCGGGGAGCTGTTTTTT.

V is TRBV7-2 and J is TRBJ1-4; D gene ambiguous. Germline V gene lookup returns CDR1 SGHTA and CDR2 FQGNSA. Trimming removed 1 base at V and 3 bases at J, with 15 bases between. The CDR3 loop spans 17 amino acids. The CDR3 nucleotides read TGTGCCAGCAGCTTAGGTTTGGAGGTGAACTCTAATGAAAAACTGTTTTTT. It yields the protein CASSLGLEVNSNEKLFF.

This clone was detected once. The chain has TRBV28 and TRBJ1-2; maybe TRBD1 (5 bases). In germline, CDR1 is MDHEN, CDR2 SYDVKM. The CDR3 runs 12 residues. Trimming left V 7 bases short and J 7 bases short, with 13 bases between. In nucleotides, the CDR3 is TGTGCCAGCACCACGATGGGGGGTGGCTACACCTTC. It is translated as CASTTMGGGYTF.

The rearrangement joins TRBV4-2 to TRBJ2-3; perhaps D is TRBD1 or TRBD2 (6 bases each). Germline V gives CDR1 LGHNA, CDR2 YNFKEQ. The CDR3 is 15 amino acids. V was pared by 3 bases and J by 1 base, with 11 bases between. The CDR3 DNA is TGTGCCAGCAGCCATGGGGGGCGGGGCACAGATACGCAGTATTTT. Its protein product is CASSHGGRGTDTQYF.

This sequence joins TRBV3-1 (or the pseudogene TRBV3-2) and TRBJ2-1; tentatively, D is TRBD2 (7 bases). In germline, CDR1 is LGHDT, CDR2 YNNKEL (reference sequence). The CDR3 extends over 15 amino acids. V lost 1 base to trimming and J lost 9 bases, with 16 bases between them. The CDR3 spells CASSQGWGGLSEQFF. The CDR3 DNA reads TGTGCCAGCAGCCAAGGGTGGGGGGGCCTCAGTGAGCAGTTCTTC.

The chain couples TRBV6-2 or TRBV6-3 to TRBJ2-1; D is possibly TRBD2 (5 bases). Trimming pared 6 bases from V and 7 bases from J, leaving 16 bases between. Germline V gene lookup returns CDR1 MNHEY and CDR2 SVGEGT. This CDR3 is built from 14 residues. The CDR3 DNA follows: TGTGCCAGCAGCCACGGGCGGGCCAGGAATGAGCAGTTCTTC. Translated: CASSHGRARNEQFF.

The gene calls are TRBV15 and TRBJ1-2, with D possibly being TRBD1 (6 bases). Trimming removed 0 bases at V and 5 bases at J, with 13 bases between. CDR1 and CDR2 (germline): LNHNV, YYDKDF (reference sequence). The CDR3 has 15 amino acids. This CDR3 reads CATSRDDGTSYGYTF. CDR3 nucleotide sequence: TGTGCCACCAGCAGAGATGATGGGACAAGTTATGGCTACACCTTC.

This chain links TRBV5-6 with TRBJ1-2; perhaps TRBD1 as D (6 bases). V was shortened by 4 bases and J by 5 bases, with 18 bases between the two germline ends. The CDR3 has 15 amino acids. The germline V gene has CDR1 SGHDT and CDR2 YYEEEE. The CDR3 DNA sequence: TGTGCCAGCAGCGGGGACATAAACCCAGGGTATGGCTACACCTTC. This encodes CASSGDINPGYGYTF.

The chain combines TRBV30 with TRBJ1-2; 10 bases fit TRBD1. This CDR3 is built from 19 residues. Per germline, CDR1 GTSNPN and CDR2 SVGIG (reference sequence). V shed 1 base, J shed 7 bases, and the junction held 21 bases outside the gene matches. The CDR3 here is CAWSASRDRGWRSLTGYTF. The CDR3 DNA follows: TGTGCCTGGAGTGCGTCCCGGGACAGGGGCTGGAGATCCCTAACTGGCTACACCTTC.